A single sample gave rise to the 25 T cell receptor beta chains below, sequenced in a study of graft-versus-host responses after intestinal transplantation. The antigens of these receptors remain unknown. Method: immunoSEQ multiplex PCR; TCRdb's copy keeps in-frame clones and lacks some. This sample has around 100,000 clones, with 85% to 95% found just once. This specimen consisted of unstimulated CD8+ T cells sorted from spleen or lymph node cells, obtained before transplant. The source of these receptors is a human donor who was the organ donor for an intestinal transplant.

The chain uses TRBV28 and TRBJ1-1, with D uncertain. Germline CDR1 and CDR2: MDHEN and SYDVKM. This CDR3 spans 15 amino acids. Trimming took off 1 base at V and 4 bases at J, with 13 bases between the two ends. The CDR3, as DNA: TGTGCCAGCAGTTTATATTGGGCCATCCCCACTGAAGCTTTCTTT. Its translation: CASSLYWAIPTEAFF.

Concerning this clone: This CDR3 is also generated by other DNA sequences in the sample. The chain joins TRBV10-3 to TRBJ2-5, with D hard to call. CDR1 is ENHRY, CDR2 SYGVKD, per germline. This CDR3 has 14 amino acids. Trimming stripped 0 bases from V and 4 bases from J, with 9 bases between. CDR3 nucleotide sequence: TGTGCCATCAGTGAGTCGAAATTTTCAGAGACCCAGTACTTC. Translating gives CAISESKFSETQYF.

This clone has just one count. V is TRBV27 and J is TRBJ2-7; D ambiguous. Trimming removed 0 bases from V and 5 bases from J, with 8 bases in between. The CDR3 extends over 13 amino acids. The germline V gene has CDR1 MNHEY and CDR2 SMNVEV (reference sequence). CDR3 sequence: CASSLSSRDEQYF. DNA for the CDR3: TGTGCCAGCAGTTTATCCTCTCGCGACGAGCAGTACTTC.

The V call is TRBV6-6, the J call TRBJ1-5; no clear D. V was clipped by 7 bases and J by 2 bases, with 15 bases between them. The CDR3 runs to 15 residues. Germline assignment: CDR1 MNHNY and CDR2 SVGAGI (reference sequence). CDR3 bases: TGTGCCAGCACCGACACGGTTGGGGGCAATCAGCCCCAGCATTTT. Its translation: CASTDTVGGNQPQHF.

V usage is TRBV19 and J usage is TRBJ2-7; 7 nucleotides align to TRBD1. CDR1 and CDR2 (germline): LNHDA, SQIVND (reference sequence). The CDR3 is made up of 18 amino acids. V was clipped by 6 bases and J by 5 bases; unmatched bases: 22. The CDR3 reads CASSAKSGQRYLFNEQYF. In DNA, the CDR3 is TGTGCCAGTAGCGCGAAGTCGGGACAGAGGTACTTATTCAACGAGCAGTACTTC.

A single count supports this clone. The CDR3 spells CASSIEGGPGNEQFF. The CDR3 coding sequence is TGTGCCAGTAGTATCGAGGGAGGGCCCGGCAATGAGCAGTTCTTC. V and J are TRBV19 and TRBJ2-1; 7 bases map to TRBD2. This CDR3 contains 15 residues. CDR1 is LNHDA and CDR2 is SQIVND in the germline V gene (reference sequence). V shed 3 bases, J shed 6 bases, and the junction held 8 bases outside the gene matches.

CDR3 DNA: TGTGCCAGCGGCAGTCAAGAGACCCAGTACTTC. This encodes CASGSQETQYF. V gene TRBV5-6 combines with J gene TRBJ2-5; D is uncertain. The germline V gene encodes CDR1 SGHDT and CDR2 YYEEEE. CDR3 length equals 11 residues. V lost 7 bases and J lost 2, with 6 bases in between.

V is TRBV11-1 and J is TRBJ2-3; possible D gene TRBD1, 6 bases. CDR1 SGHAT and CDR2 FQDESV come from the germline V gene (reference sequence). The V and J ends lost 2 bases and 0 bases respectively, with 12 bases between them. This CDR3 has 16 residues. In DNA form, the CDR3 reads TGTGCCAGCAGCTTACTGGACAGCTCTAGCACAGATACGCAGTATTTT. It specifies CASSLLDSSSTDTQYF.

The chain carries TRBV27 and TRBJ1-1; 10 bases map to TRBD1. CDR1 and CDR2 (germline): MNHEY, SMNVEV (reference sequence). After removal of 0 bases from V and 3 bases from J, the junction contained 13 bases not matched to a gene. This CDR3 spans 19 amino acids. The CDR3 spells CASSLSGQGMMIMHTEAFF. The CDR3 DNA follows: TGTGCCAGCAGTTTATCGGGACAGGGGATGATGATCATGCACACTGAAGCTTTCTTT.

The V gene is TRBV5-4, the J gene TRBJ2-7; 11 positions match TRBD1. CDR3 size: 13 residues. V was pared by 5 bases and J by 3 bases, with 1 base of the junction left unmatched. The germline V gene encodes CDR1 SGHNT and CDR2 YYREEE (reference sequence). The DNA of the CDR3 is TGTGCCAGCAGTGGGACAGGGGGCTACGAGCAGTACTTC. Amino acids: CASSGTGGYEQYF.

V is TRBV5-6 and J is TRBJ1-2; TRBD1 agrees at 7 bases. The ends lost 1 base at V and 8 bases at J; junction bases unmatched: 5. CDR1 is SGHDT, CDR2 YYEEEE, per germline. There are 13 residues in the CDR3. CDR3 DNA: TGTGCCAGCAGCTTGAAGGGGGCAGAGGGCTACACCTTC. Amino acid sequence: CASSLKGAEGYTF.

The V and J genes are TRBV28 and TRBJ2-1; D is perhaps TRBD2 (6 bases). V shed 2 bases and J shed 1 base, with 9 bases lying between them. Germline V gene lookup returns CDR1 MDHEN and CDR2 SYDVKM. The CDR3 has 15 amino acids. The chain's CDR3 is CASSLLAPSYNEQFF. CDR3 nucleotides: TGTGCCAGCAGTTTACTAGCGCCATCCTACAATGAGCAGTTCTTC.

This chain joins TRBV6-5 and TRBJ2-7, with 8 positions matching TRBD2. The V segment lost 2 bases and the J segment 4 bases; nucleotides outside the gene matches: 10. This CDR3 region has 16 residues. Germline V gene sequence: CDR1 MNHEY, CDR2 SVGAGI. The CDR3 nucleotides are TGTGCCAGCAGTTACCTTGACAGCGGGAGAGCATACGAGCAGTACTTC. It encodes CASSYLDSGRAYEQYF.

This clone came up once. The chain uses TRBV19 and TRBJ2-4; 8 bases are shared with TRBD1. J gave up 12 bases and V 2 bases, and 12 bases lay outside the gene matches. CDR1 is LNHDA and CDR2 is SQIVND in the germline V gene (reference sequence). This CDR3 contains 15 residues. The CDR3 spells CASSIIQGAQNGQYF. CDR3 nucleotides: TGTGCCAGTAGTATAATCCAGGGGGCTCAAAATGGTCAGTACTTC.

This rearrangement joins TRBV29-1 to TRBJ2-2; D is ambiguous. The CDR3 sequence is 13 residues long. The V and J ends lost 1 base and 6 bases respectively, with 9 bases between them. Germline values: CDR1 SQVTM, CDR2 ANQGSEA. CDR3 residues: CSVEVSKPGELFF. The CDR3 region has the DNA TGCAGCGTTGAAGTGTCCAAACCCGGGGAGCTGTTTTTT.

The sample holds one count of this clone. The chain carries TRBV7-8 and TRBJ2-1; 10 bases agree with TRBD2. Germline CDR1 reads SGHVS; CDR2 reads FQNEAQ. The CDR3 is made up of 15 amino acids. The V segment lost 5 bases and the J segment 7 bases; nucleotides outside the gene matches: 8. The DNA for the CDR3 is TGTGCCAGCAGCACACTAGCGGGAAACAAGAATGAGCAGTTCTTC. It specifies CASSTLAGNKNEQFF. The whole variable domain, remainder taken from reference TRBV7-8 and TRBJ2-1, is GAGVSQSPRYKVAKRGQDVALRCDPISGHVSLFWYQQALGQGPEFLTYFQNEAQLDKSGLPSDRFFAERPEGSVSTLKIQRTQQEDSAVYLCASSTLAGNKNEQFFGPGTRLTVL.

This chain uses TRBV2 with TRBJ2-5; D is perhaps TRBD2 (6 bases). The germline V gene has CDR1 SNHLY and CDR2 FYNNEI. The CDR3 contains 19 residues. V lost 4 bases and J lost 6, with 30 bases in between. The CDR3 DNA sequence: TGTGCCAGCAGTGTCATCGCCCACCGTCCCGTGGCTAGCGAGAAGACCCAGTACTTC. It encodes CASSVIAHRPVASEKTQYF.

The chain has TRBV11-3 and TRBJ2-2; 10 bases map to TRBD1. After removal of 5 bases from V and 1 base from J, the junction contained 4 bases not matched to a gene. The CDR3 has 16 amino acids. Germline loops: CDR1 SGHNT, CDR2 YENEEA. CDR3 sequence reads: CASSARDRGNTGELFF. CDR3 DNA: TGTGCCAGCAGCGCGAGGGACAGGGGGAACACCGGGGAGCTGTTTTTT. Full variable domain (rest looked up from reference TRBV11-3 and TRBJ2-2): EAGVVQSPRYKIIEKKQPVAFWCNPISGHNTLYWYLQNLGQGPELLIRYENEEAVDDSQLPKDRFSAERLKGVDSTLKIQPAELGDSAVYLCASSARDRGNTGELFFGEGSRLTVL.

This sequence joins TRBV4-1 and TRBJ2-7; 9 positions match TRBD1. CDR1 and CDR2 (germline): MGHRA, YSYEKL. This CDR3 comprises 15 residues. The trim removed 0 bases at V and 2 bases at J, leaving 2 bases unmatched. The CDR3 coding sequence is TGCGCCAGCAGCCAAGACGGGACAGGGACCTACGAGCAGTACTTC. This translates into CASSQDGTGTYEQYF.

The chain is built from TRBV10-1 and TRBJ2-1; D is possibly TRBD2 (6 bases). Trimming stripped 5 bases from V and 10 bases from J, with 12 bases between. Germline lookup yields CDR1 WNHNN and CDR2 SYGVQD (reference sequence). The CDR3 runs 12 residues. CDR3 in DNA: TGCGCCAGCAGTCCCGGCGGGGCCGAGCAGTTCTTC. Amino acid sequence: CASSPGGAEQFF.

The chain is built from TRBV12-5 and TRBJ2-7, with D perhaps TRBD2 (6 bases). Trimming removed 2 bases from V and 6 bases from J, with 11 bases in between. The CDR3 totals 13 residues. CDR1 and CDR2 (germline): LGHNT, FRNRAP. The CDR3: CASGLSTSSEQYF. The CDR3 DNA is TGTGCTAGTGGTTTGTCCACTAGCTCCGAGCAGTACTTC. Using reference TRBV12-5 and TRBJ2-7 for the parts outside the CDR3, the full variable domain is DARVTQTPRHKVTEMGQEVTMRCQPILGHNTVFWYRQTMMQGLELLAYFRNRAPLDDSGMPKDRFSAEMPDATLATLKIQPSEPRDSAVYFCASGLSTSSEQYFGPGTRLTVT.

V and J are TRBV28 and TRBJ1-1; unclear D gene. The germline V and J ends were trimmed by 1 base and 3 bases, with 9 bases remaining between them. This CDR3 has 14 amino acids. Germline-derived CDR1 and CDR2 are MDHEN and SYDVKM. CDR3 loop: CASSLYVRYTEAFF. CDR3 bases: TGTGCCAGCAGTTTATACGTCCGTTACACTGAAGCTTTCTTT. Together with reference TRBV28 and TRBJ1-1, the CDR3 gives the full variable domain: DVKVTQSSRYLVKRTGEKVFLECVQDMDHENMFWYRQDPGLGLRLIYFSYDVKMKEKGDIPEGYSVSREKKERFSLILESASTNQTSMYLCASSLYVRYTEAFFGQGTRLTVV.

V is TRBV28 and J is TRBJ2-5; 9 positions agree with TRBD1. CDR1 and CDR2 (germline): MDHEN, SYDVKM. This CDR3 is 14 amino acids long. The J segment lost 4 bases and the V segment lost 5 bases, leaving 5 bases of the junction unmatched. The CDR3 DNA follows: TGTGCCAGCAGTACCGGACAGGGGATAGAGACCCAGTACTTC. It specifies CASSTGQGIETQYF.

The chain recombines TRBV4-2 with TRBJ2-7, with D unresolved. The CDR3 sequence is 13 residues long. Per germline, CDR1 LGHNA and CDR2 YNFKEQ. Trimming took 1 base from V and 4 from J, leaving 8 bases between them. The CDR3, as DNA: TGTGCCAGCAGCCAAGTGGCCCAGTACGAGCAGTACTTC. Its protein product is CASSQVAQYEQYF.

CDR3 sequence (DNA): TGTGCCAGCAGGGCGGAGAACACTGAAGCTTTCTTT. Its translation is CASRAENTEAFF. The V call is TRBV27, the J call TRBJ1-1, with no clear D. Trimming took 6 bases from V and 1 from J, leaving 6 bases between them. The V gene's germline CDR1 is MNHEY and CDR2 SMNVEV (reference sequence). CDR3 size: 12 residues.